The 32 T cell receptor beta chains listed next were all sequenced from one sample in a study of T cell responses to AZD1222 COVID-19 vaccine. Libraries were prepared by immunoSEQ multiplex PCR; TCRdb keeps only in-frame clonotypes and omits some of them. The table records about 160,000 clones, around nine tenths of them present only once. The sequencing used peripheral blood, collected 28 days after the second AZD1222 dose. The receptors come from an adult who received the AZD1222 COVID-19 vaccine.

The rearrangement joins TRBV27 to TRBJ1-4; D is unresolved. The CDR3 length is 16 residues. In germline, CDR1 is MNHEY, CDR2 SMNVEV (reference sequence). Trimming stripped 5 bases from V and 8 bases from J, with 21 bases between. DNA for the CDR3: TGTGCCAGCAGTGCCCTGGTTGGAGTACCGAAAGAAAAACTGTTTTTT. The encoded protein is CASSALVGVPKEKLFF.

CDR3 loop: CASTSVGTGPYEQYF. The CDR3 nucleotides read TGTGCCAGCACTAGCGTTGGGACAGGGCCCTACGAGCAGTACTTC. The chain links TRBV6-5 to TRBJ2-7; 9 bases are a match to TRBD1. The V gene end was trimmed by 7 bases and the J gene end by 2 bases; junction bases not matched to a gene: 9. The CDR3 loop spans 15 amino acids. From germline, CDR1 is MNHEY and CDR2 SVGAGI.

The chain carries TRBV19 and TRBJ1-2, with 10 nucleotides matching TRBD1. The CDR3 is 15 residues long. The V gene's germline CDR1 is LNHDA and CDR2 SQIVND (reference sequence). V lost 7 bases to trimming and J lost 5 bases; unmatched junction nucleotides: 10. For the CDR3, the DNA is TGTGCCAGTAACCCGGGACAGGGGTCTCGTTATGGCTACACCTTC. This sequence encodes CASNPGQGSRYGYTF. Combining the CDR3 with reference TRBV19 and TRBJ1-2 gives the whole variable domain DGGITQSPKYLFRKEGQNVTLSCEQNLNHDAMYWYRQDPGQGLRLIYYSQIVNDFQKGDIAEGYSVSREKKESFPLTVTSAQKNPTAFYLCASNPGQGSRYGYTFGSGTRLTVV.

This clone has just a few counts. This chain uses TRBV18 with TRBJ1-2; no clear D. CDR1 KGHSH and CDR2 LQKENI come from the germline V gene. There are 16 residues in the CDR3. V dropped 3 bases and J dropped 8 bases, with 22 bases sitting between them. The CDR3 DNA is TGTGCCAGCTCACCTTGGGCGGGAAGTGCAGAAGTGGGCTACACCTTC. It codes for CASSPWAGSAEVGYTF. Variable domain in full (rest from reference TRBV18 and TRBJ1-2): NAGVMQNPRHLVRRRGQEARLRCSPMKGHSHVYWYRQLPEEGLKFMVYLQKENIIDESGMPKERFSAEFPKEGPSILRIQQVVRGDSAAYFCASSPWAGSAEVGYTFGSGTRLTVV.

The rearrangement links TRBV3-1 (or the pseudogene TRBV3-2) to TRBJ1-3; 11 bases are a match to TRBD1. Germline CDR1 is LGHDT and CDR2 is YNNKEL (reference sequence). The V and J ends lost 1 base and 3 bases, in that order; junction bases with no gene match: 2. CDR3 length equals 16 residues. The CDR3 DNA sequence: TGTGCCAGCAGCCAAGGGGACAGGGGGAATGGAAACACCATATATTTT. Translated, it gives CASSQGDRGNGNTIYF.

The chain uses TRBV7-2 and TRBJ1-1; no definite D call. Germline CDR1 reads SGHTA; CDR2 reads FQGNSA. The CDR3 has 15 residues. V was trimmed by 1 base and J by 0 bases, leaving 9 bases between them. For the CDR3, the DNA is TGTGCCAGCAGCTTAGGGGCAGGCATGAACACTGAAGCTTTCTTT. As protein: CASSLGAGMNTEAFF.

The J gene is TRBJ1-6, the V gene TRBV5-1; D possibly corresponds to TRBD1 (5 bases). Deletions cut 2 bases from V and 8 bases from J, with 8 bases between. The CDR3 has 13 residues. The germline CDR1 and CDR2 sequences are SGHRS and YFSETQ. The chain's CDR3 is CASSFATDSPLHF. The CDR3 bases are TGCGCCAGCAGCTTCGCGACAGATTCACCCCTCCACTTT.

V gene TRBV5-1 combines with J gene TRBJ1-1; the match to TRBD1 covers 7 bases. Germline CDR1 SGHRS, CDR2 YFSETQ. J gave up 8 bases and V 0 bases, and 4 bases lay outside the gene matches. The CDR3 sequence is 13 residues long. The CDR3, as DNA: TGCGCCAGCAGCTTGGGGGGACAGATAGAAGCTTTCTTT. This translates into CASSLGGQIEAFF. Full variable domain (outside the CDR3, taken from reference TRBV5-1 and TRBJ1-1): KAGVTQTPRYLIKTRGQQVTLSCSPISGHRSVSWYQQTPGQGLQFLFEYFSETQRNKGNFPGRFSGRQFSNSRSEMNVSTLELGDSALYLCASSLGGQIEAFFGQGTRLTVV.

This chain joins TRBV12-3 or TRBV12-4 and TRBJ1-5, with D maybe TRBD1 (5 bases). The CDR3 is 13 residues long. V lost 6 bases and J 5 bases, leaving 11 bases between the germline ends. The CDR3 DNA sequence: TGTGCCAGCAGGCAGACAGCCGATCAGCCCCAGCATTTT. Translating gives CASRQTADQPQHF.

This chain links TRBV3-1 (or the pseudogene TRBV3-2) with TRBJ2-1; 9 bases align to TRBD2. After removal of 3 bases from V and 6 bases from J, the junction contained 3 bases not matched to a gene. This CDR3 has 14 amino acids. Germline values: CDR1 LGHDT, CDR2 YNNKEL (reference sequence). DNA for the CDR3: TGTGCCAGCAGCCAGCGGGGGGGCCCCAATGAGCAGTTCTTC. This codes for CASSQRGGPNEQFF.

The chain is built from TRBV24-1 and TRBJ2-1; D unclear. The CDR3 loop spans 14 amino acids. V was cut by 2 bases and J by 7 bases, with 11 bases left in between. CDR1 and CDR2 from the germline V gene are KGHDR and SFDVKD. CDR3 DNA sequence: TGTGCCACCAGTGATTCCAGAAGGCAGAATGAGCAGTTCTTC. The encoded protein is CATSDSRRQNEQFF.

The chain links TRBV5-6 to TRBJ2-6, with D unresolved. Germline-derived CDR1 and CDR2 are SGHDT and YYEEEE. V shed 1 base and J shed 2 bases, with 7 bases lying between them. This CDR3 is built from 15 residues. CDR3 protein: CASSLLVAGANVLTF. For the CDR3, the DNA is TGTGCCAGCAGCTTGTTGGTTGCTGGGGCCAACGTCCTGACTTTC. The whole variable domain, filled in from reference TRBV5-6 and TRBJ2-6, reads DAGVTQSPTHLIKTRGQQVTLRCSPKSGHDTVSWYQQALGQGPQFIFQYYEEEERQRGNFPDRFSGHQFPNYSSELNVNALLLGDSALYLCASSLLVAGANVLTFGAGSRLTVL.

The rearrangement links TRBV4-2 to TRBJ1-1; D unresolved. V lost 0 bases and J lost 8, with 7 bases in between. Per the germline V gene, CDR1 is LGHNA and CDR2 is YNFKEQ. CDR3 size: 12 residues. The chain's CDR3 is CASSQEGREAFF. DNA of the CDR3: TGTGCCAGCAGCCAAGAGGGTCGGGAAGCTTTCTTT.

The rearrangement uses TRBV29-1 and TRBJ2-1, with TRBD2 identical over 14 bases. The CDR3 is 16 residues long. Germline lookup yields CDR1 SQVTM and CDR2 ANQGSEA. After removal of 5 bases from V and 10 bases from J, the junction contained 13 bases not matched to a gene. The CDR3 is CSVRGLAGAPNKEQFF. CDR3 nucleotide sequence: TGCAGCGTTCGGGGACTAGCGGGGGCTCCGAATAAGGAGCAGTTCTTC.

For the CDR3, the DNA is TGTGCCAGCACCGCACAGCCCTCACCCCTCCACTTT. The encoded protein is CASTAQPSPLHF. V usage is TRBV28 and J usage is TRBJ1-6; the D is unclear. V was shortened by 7 bases and J by 10 bases, with 11 bases between the two germline ends. CDR3 size: 12 residues. Germline V CDR1 and CDR2: MDHEN, SYDVKM.

The rearrangement links TRBV5-1 to TRBJ1-1; D remains unclear. CDR1 is SGHRS and CDR2 is YFSETQ in the germline V gene. V lost 7 bases to trimming and J lost 6 bases, with 10 bases between them. CDR3 length equals 11 residues. The CDR3 DNA is TGCGCCAGCTACGTGCTCTCTGAAGCTTTCTTT. Its translation: CASYVLSEAFF.

This clone was seen at least ten times. V gene TRBV21-1 combines with J gene TRBJ1-2. TRBV21-1 counts as a pseudogene. The CDR3 is 11 residues long. The CDR3 DNA is TGTGCCAGCAGCAAAGACTATGGCTACACCTTC. This gives the protein CASSKDYGYTF.

This clone was observed a handful of times. This chain links TRBV25-1 with TRBJ1-1; D is ambiguous. Trimming left V 3 bases short and J 8 bases short, with 13 bases between. This CDR3 comprises 13 residues. From germline, CDR1 is MGHDK and CDR2 SYGVNS. CDR3 in amino acids: CASSDLGRPEAFF. The CDR3 DNA is TGTGCCAGCAGTGATCTCGGCAGGCCAGAAGCTTTCTTT.

The rearrangement links TRBV6-2 or TRBV6-3 to TRBJ1-6; TRBD1 is a possible D gene (5 bases). This CDR3 is 20 amino acids long. Germline CDR1 is MNHEY and CDR2 is SVGEGT. V was cut by 2 bases and J by 0 bases, with 20 bases left in between. CDR3 DNA sequence: TGTGCCAGCAGTTACGATTTACAGCGAAAGGGGAGCTCCTATAATTCACCCCTCCACTTT. This gives the protein CASSYDLQRKGSSYNSPLHF.

The chain links TRBV2 to TRBJ1-2, with D tentatively TRBD1 (5 bases). Per the germline V gene, CDR1 is SNHLY and CDR2 is FYNNEI. V shed 8 bases and J shed 4 bases, with 11 bases lying between them. The CDR3 length is 12 residues. CDR3: CASAGNLYGYTF. DNA of the CDR3: TGTGCCAGCGCAGGGAATCTCTATGGCTACACCTTC.

The genes are TRBV4-1 and TRBJ2-5; D gene ambiguous. In germline, CDR1 is MGHRA, CDR2 YSYEKL. V lost 6 bases to trimming and J lost 5 bases, with 13 bases between them. The CDR3 is 13 residues long. CDR3 loop: CASRGGVVETQYF. The CDR3 DNA follows: TGCGCCAGCAGGGGTGGGGTCGTGGAGACCCAGTACTTC.

The table lists this clone with a count of one. The chain links TRBV5-4 to TRBJ1-5, with no clear D. Germline V gives CDR1 SGHNT, CDR2 YYREEE (reference sequence). CDR3 length: 12 amino acids. V lost 0 bases and J 6 bases, leaving 4 bases between the germline ends. CDR3 bases: TGTGCCAGCAGCTTGGTGGGTCAGCCCCAGCATTTT. It translates to CASSLVGQPQHF.

The rearrangement uses TRBV29-1 and TRBJ1-2, with 9 bases matching TRBD1. Losses at the gene ends were 7 bases for V and 6 bases for J; bases not matched to a gene: 3. This CDR3 region has 11 residues. Germline loops: CDR1 SQVTM, CDR2 ANQGSEA. This CDR3 reads CSGGTGHGYTF. CDR3 coding DNA: TGCAGCGGTGGGACAGGGCATGGCTACACCTTC.

This chain connects TRBV6-5 to TRBJ1-2; a possible D gene is TRBD1 (5 bases). Per the germline V gene, CDR1 is MNHEY and CDR2 is SVGAGI. V shed 7 bases and J shed 5 bases, with 11 bases lying between them. This CDR3 contains 12 residues. The CDR3 loop is CASTQGSYGYTF. The CDR3, as DNA: TGTGCCAGCACTCAGGGCAGTTATGGCTACACCTTC.

The chain employs TRBV10-3 and TRBJ2-3; D remains ambiguous. The CDR3 is 15 residues long. Germline V gene sequence: CDR1 ENHRY, CDR2 SYGVKD. Trimming left V 0 bases short and J 0 bases short, with 7 bases between. The CDR3 here is CAISESPTSTDTQYF. For the CDR3, the DNA is TGTGCCATCAGTGAGTCTCCTACTAGCACAGATACGCAGTATTTT.

This clone was observed a handful of times. The rearrangement joins TRBV2 to TRBJ2-3, with D possibly being TRBD2 (5 bases). V gave up 4 bases and J gave up 6 bases, with 8 bases separating them. CDR1 and CDR2 (germline): SNHLY, FYNNEI. The CDR3 has 12 amino acids. This chain's CDR3 is CASSVLEDTQYF. CDR3 coding DNA: TGTGCCAGCAGTGTACTAGAGGATACGCAGTATTTT.

This sequence joins TRBV4-1 and TRBJ2-5; TRBD1 agrees at 7 bases. Germline CDR1 is MGHRA and CDR2 is YSYEKL. There are 15 residues in the CDR3. V dropped 4 bases and J dropped 1; count of bases not matched to a gene: 6. This chain's CDR3 is CASSPVTGSQETQYF. CDR3 DNA: TGCGCCAGCAGCCCTGTGACAGGGTCCCAAGAGACCCAGTACTTC.

The chain is built from TRBV7-6 and TRBJ1-4; TRBD1 matches at 8 bases. The germline gives CDR1 SGHVS, CDR2 FNYEAQ. The CDR3 consists of 17 residues. Trimming at V came to 1 base and at J to 8 bases, leaving 12 bases not matched to a gene. The CDR3 is CASSLGVQGAIGEKLFF. The CDR3, as DNA: TGTGCCAGCAGCTTAGGTGTTCAGGGGGCGATAGGAGAAAAACTGTTTTTT.

This clone was counted only a few times. V gene TRBV27 combines with J gene TRBJ2-3, with D uncertain. V was shortened by 2 bases and J by 2 bases, with 8 bases between the two germline ends. Germline CDR1 MNHEY, CDR2 SMNVEV (reference sequence). The CDR3 is 14 residues long. The chain's CDR3 is CASSLRAYTDTQYF. The CDR3, as DNA: TGTGCCAGCAGTTTAAGGGCCTACACAGATACGCAGTATTTT.

The chain is built from TRBV6-5 and TRBJ1-1; tentatively, D is TRBD1 (5 bases). Germline values: CDR1 MNHEY, CDR2 SVGAGI. There are 15 residues in the CDR3. Trimming left V 6 bases short and J 3 bases short, with 17 bases between. The CDR3 region is CASSRHGAGDTEAFF. CDR3 DNA sequence: TGTGCCAGCAGCCGACACGGGGCAGGAGACACTGAAGCTTTCTTT.

The chain carries TRBV5-6 and TRBJ2-3; D possibly corresponds to TRBD1 (5 bases). Germline-derived CDR1 and CDR2 are SGHDT and YYEEEE. The ends were cut back, 0 bases at V and 5 bases at J, with 10 bases in the middle. There are 14 residues in the CDR3. The CDR3 reads CASSLDRLEDTQYF. In DNA form, the CDR3 reads TGTGCCAGCAGCTTGGACAGGTTGGAAGATACGCAGTATTTT. Looking up the rest from reference TRBV5-6 and TRBJ2-3 gives the full variable domain: DAGVTQSPTHLIKTRGQQVTLRCSPKSGHDTVSWYQQALGQGPQFIFQYYEEEERQRGNFPDRFSGHQFPNYSSELNVNALLLGDSALYLCASSLDRLEDTQYFGPGTRLTVL.

The chain is built from TRBV3-1 (or the pseudogene TRBV3-2) and TRBJ2-3, with D unresolved. Looked up from germline, CDR1 is LGHDT and CDR2 is YNNKEL (reference sequence). V lost 1 base, J lost 5 bases, and 7 bases lay in between. This CDR3 has 13 residues. CDR3 coding DNA: TGTGCCAGCAGCCAAGCTCAGCAAGATACGCAGTATTTT. It codes for CASSQAQQDTQYF.